A selection of T cell receptor beta chains follows, all from one sample in a study of monozygotic twins with inflammatory bowel disease. TCRdb processed the 5' RACE reads again and assigns one entry to each CDR3 protein, with no DNA. Recorded for this sample: 80,000 or so distinct CDR3 sequences. The source material was blood. These receptors all come from a human donor with ulcerative colitis or Crohn's disease, or a healthy co-twin of an affected twin (not recorded which). The CDR3 runs from the conserved cysteine through the conserved F or W.

v_call: TRBV7-2; j_call: TRBJ2-1; cdr3_aa: CASSPGRLGRVNEQFF
v_call: TRBV20-1; j_call: TRBJ2-3; cdr3_aa: CSAILAPLADTQYF
v_call: TRBV7-2; j_call: TRBJ2-1; cdr3_aa: CASSPRTGNNEQFF
v_call: TRBV5-1; j_call: TRBJ2-3; cdr3_aa: CASSISGNRGHPDTQYF
v_call: TRBV7-9; j_call: TRBJ2-1; cdr3_aa: CASSLGRTRNNEQFF
v_call: TRBV14; j_call: TRBJ2-3; cdr3_aa: CASSQGQHGTQYF
v_call: TRBV5-1; j_call: TRBJ1-6; cdr3_aa: CASSLGDRARSPLHF
v_call: TRBV19; j_call: TRBJ1-5; cdr3_aa: CASSIRRGNSNQPQHF
v_call: TRBV6-1; j_call: TRBJ1-5; cdr3_aa: CASSEGGIGPGQQPQHF
v_call: TRBV7-9; j_call: TRBJ2-7; cdr3_aa: CASSPDEVYGQYF
v_call: TRBV5-6; j_call: TRBJ1-1; cdr3_aa: CASSWGTPMNTEAFF
v_call: TRBV12-3/TRBV12-4; j_call: TRBJ2-3; cdr3_aa: CASSLGGRDTQYF
v_call: TRBV5-1; j_call: TRBJ2-1; cdr3_aa: CASSLEVGGTSVF
v_call: TRBV5-1; j_call: TRBJ1-2; cdr3_aa: CASSLDGTGNGYTF
v_call: TRBV6-1; j_call: TRBJ2-2; cdr3_aa: CASSETSGGAGELFF
v_call: TRBV20-1; j_call: TRBJ1-5; cdr3_aa: CSARRGQGDQPQHF
v_call: TRBV29-1; j_call: TRBJ1-2; cdr3_aa: CSVDAGDWYGYTF
v_call: TRBV3-1; j_call: TRBJ2-1; cdr3_aa: CASSQGRRGGLSEQFF
v_call: TRBV9; j_call: TRBJ1-2; cdr3_aa: CASSERQGAYGYTF
v_call: TRBV4-1; j_call: TRBJ1-5; cdr3_aa: CASSQAFSNQPQHF
v_call: TRBV7-2; j_call: TRBJ2-3; cdr3_aa: CASSFGTSGVSTDTQYF
v_call: TRBV11-2; j_call: TRBJ2-3; cdr3_aa: CASSLNPAAWSVDTQYF
v_call: TRBV5-1; j_call: TRBJ2-2; cdr3_aa: CASSLTGFGTGELFF
v_call: TRBV11-3; j_call: TRBJ2-1; cdr3_aa: CASSLVPNEQFF
v_call: TRBV18; j_call: TRBJ1-5; cdr3_aa: CASSTDSNQPQHF
v_call: TRBV6-2/TRBV6-3; j_call: TRBJ1-1; cdr3_aa: CASSYWGTEAFF
v_call: TRBV24-1; j_call: TRBJ1-5; cdr3_aa: CATSEGDSLLPQHF
v_call: TRBV14; j_call: TRBJ1-1; cdr3_aa: CASSATGRLAFF
v_call: TRBV29-1; j_call: TRBJ1-1; cdr3_aa: CSGKGRGNTEAFF
v_call: TRBV11-2; j_call: TRBJ2-1; cdr3_aa: CASSLSPGGGNNEQFF